Shown below are 11 T cell receptor beta chains from a single sample sequenced in a study of blood T cell repertoires in COVID-19. Generated by immunoSEQ multiplex PCR, the TCRdb table keeps only in-frame clones and is missing some. The sample shows about 220,000 clones, roughly four fifths of them seen only once. Sequencing was performed on peripheral blood. Every receptor here comes from a woman aged 60-70 years with acute or convalescent COVID-19.

The chain has TRBV19 and TRBJ1-1; 7 bases line up with TRBD1. The germline V gene has CDR1 LNHDA and CDR2 SQIVND (reference sequence). The CDR3 runs 14 residues. J lost 5 bases, V lost 5 bases, and 8 bases had no gene match. The CDR3 sequence is CASSPTGVGTEAFF. The CDR3, as DNA: TGTGCCAGTAGTCCAACAGGGGTTGGGACTGAAGCTTTCTTT.

The gene calls are TRBV7-8 and TRBJ2-1, with a tentative D call TRBD1 (5 bases). The germline CDR1 and CDR2 sequences are SGHVS and FQNEAQ. The CDR3 contains 15 residues. Trimming pared 6 bases from V and 0 bases from J, leaving 12 bases between. The CDR3 sequence: CASSSGIGSYNEQFF. DNA for the CDR3: TGTGCCAGCAGTTCAGGGATCGGCTCCTACAATGAGCAGTTCTTC.

This sequence joins TRBV10-2 and TRBJ2-7; TRBD1 matches at 8 bases. The CDR3 runs 16 residues. Losses at the gene ends were 2 bases for V and 2 bases for J; bases not matched to a gene: 8. Germline loops: CDR1 WSHSY, CDR2 SAAADI. CDR3 sequence reads: CASSERQGLRPYEQYF. The CDR3 nucleotides read TGCGCCAGCAGTGAGCGACAGGGGTTAAGGCCCTACGAGCAGTACTTC.

This chain links TRBV5-5 with TRBJ2-2; 11 bases align to TRBD2. Germline CDR1 reads SGHKS; CDR2 reads YYEKEE (reference sequence). Trimming removed 3 bases from V and 4 bases from J; junction bases left unmatched: 11. This CDR3 comprises 18 residues. CDR3 nucleotide sequence: TGTGCCAGCAGCTGGGCGGCCGGGACTAGCGGATCCACCGGGGAGCTGTTTTTT. The encoded protein is CASSWAAGTSGSTGELFF.

This clone was detected once. This chain links TRBV9 with TRBJ2-5, with 10 bases identical to TRBD2. The junction had 7 bases not matched to a gene; V was cut back by 3 bases and J by 5 bases. Germline CDR1 reads SGDLS; CDR2 reads YYNGEE. This CDR3 is 15 amino acids long. In DNA form, the CDR3 reads TGTGCCAGCAGCGGAGCGGGGGGGCTCCGGGAGACCCAGTACTTC. Translating gives CASSGAGGLRETQYF.

The J gene is TRBJ2-2, the V gene TRBV6-5; 12 bases line up with TRBD2. This CDR3 has 15 amino acids. Germline lookup yields CDR1 MNHEY and CDR2 SVGAGI. With V trimmed by 9 bases and J by 6 bases, 8 bases remained unmatched. The CDR3 DNA is TGTGCCAGTTCGCTCCTAGCGGGGGGGCCCGGGGAGCTGTTTTTT. This translates into CASSLLAGGPGELFF.

This clone has just a few counts. V gene TRBV12-5 combines with J gene TRBJ2-1; the match to TRBD1 covers 7 bases. CDR1 and CDR2 (germline): LGHNT, FRNRAP. The CDR3 extends over 13 amino acids. J was trimmed by 3 bases and V by 5 bases; bases with no gene match: 1. CDR3 loop: CASGRDSYNEQFF. The CDR3 DNA reads as TGTGCTAGTGGTCGGGACAGCTACAATGAGCAGTTCTTC.

The J gene is TRBJ2-3, the V gene TRBV19; TRBD2 matches at 7 bases. This CDR3 is built from 15 residues. CDR1 and CDR2 (germline): LNHDA, SQIVND (reference sequence). Unmatched junction bases numbered 7, after V lost 3 bases and J lost 4 bases. For the CDR3, the DNA is TGTGCCAGTAGTATTGGCGGGGCGGGGGCAGATACGCAGTATTTT. It specifies CASSIGGAGADTQYF. Using reference TRBV19 and TRBJ2-3 for the parts outside the CDR3, the full variable domain is DGGITQSPKYLFRKEGQNVTLSCEQNLNHDAMYWYRQDPGQGLRLIYYSQIVNDFQKGDIAEGYSVSREKKESFPLTVTSAQKNPTAFYLCASSIGGAGADTQYFGPGTRLTVL.

The rearrangement joins TRBV3-1 (or the pseudogene TRBV3-2) to TRBJ1-1, with 9 bases aligning to TRBD1. V lost 2 bases and J lost 7; bases outside the gene matches: 8. This CDR3 has 15 amino acids. The germline gives CDR1 LGHDT, CDR2 YNNKEL (reference sequence). CDR3 loop: CASSQNTGGGGEAFF. CDR3 sequence (DNA): TGTGCCAGCAGCCAAAACACAGGGGGCGGCGGTGAAGCTTTCTTT.

The V and J genes are TRBV9 and TRBJ2-5; possibly TRBD2 for D (6 bases). CDR1 is SGDLS and CDR2 is YYNGEE in the germline V gene. V dropped 0 bases and J dropped 1 base, with 25 bases sitting between them. This CDR3 region has 20 residues. The CDR3 region is CASSVGTEAGGAPFQETQYF. CDR3 DNA sequence: TGTGCCAGCAGCGTAGGTACAGAGGCCGGAGGGGCCCCCTTCCAAGAGACCCAGTACTTC.

This clone turned up a few times. The chain joins TRBV10-3 to TRBJ2-2; 8 nucleotides align to TRBD1. CDR1 ENHRY and CDR2 SYGVKD come from the germline V gene. The V segment lost 5 bases and the J segment 0 bases; nucleotides outside the gene matches: 5. The CDR3 has 16 amino acids. The CDR3 region is CAISKGTGSNTGELFF. The CDR3 bases are TGTGCCATCAGTAAGGGGACAGGATCGAACACCGGGGAGCTGTTTTTT.